The 10 T cell receptor beta chains below all came from one sample that was sequenced in a study of cytomegalovirus exposure and HLA in healthy donors. Produced via immunoSEQ multiplex PCR; TCRdb's table is partial and in-frame only. Here the sample spans some 150,000 clones, roughly 86% being singletons. Sequencing used PBMCs. The source of these receptors is a man between 18 and 29 years old in good health and CMV-seropositive.

This clone was observed a handful of times. V and J are TRBV9 and TRBJ1-6; 7 bases agree with TRBD1. CDR3 size: 14 residues. Germline CDR1 reads SGDLS; CDR2 reads YYNGEE. V shed 2 bases, J shed 7 bases, and the junction held 3 bases outside the gene matches. In nucleotides, the CDR3 is TGTGCCAGCAGCGTTGAACAGGGGAATTCACCCCTCCACTTT. Translated: CASSVEQGNSPLHF.

This chain uses TRBV21-1 with TRBJ1-2; the DNA was not compared with TRBD1, the D call given in the table. TRBV21-1 is flagged as a pseudogene. This CDR3 spans 17 amino acids. The CDR3 DNA follows: TGTGCCAGCAGCAAAAAGCCTAACAGGTTTAGGAACTATGGCTACACCTTC. Its translation is CASSKKPNRFRNYGYTF.

The chain recombines TRBV4-1 with TRBJ1-5; 7 bases align to TRBD1. Germline loops: CDR1 MGHRA, CDR2 YSYEKL. The V and J ends lost 3 bases and 3 bases, in that order; junction bases with no gene match: 8. This CDR3 is 16 amino acids long. The CDR3 spells CASSQGTVKFNQPQHF. The CDR3 DNA sequence: TGCGCCAGCAGCCAGGGGACAGTAAAGTTCAATCAGCCCCAGCATTTT.

This chain joins TRBV29-1 and TRBJ1-1, with 7 bases aligning to TRBD1. This CDR3 has 13 amino acids. V dropped 6 bases and J dropped 1; count of bases not matched to a gene: 5. CDR1 is SQVTM, CDR2 ANQGSEA, per germline. CDR3 amino acids: CSVAWDRNTEAFF. In DNA, the CDR3 is TGCAGCGTGGCGTGGGACAGGAACACTGAAGCTTTCTTT.

The CDR3 DNA reads as TGTGCCAGCAGTGAATTTGGGGGGACGAACTATGGCTACACCTTC. The encoded protein is CASSEFGGTNYGYTF. V gene TRBV6-1 combines with J gene TRBJ1-2; TRBD1 might be the D (5 bases). The V gene's germline CDR1 is MNHNS and CDR2 SASEGT. V was clipped by 2 bases and J by 2 bases, with 12 bases between them. The CDR3 is 15 residues long.

The rearrangement joins TRBV5-1 to TRBJ2-7, with 7 bases identical to TRBD2. The J segment lost 3 bases and the V segment lost 3 bases, leaving 6 bases of the junction unmatched. In germline, CDR1 is SGHRS, CDR2 YFSETQ. This CDR3 comprises 14 residues. CDR3 sequence reads: CASSWSGGSYEQYF. The DNA for the CDR3 is TGCGCCAGCAGCTGGTCGGGCGGGAGCTACGAGCAGTACTTC.

The rearrangement uses TRBV9 and TRBJ2-7; D is undetermined. Trimming took off 4 bases at V and 6 bases at J, with 17 bases between the two ends. This CDR3 has 14 amino acids. CDR1 is SGDLS and CDR2 is YYNGEE in the germline V gene. The CDR3: CASSPATRSGEQYF. In DNA form, the CDR3 reads TGTGCCAGCAGCCCTGCCACGCGTTCGGGCGAGCAGTACTTC.

This rearrangement joins TRBV7-6 to TRBJ1-1; 9 positions match TRBD1. The germline V gene has CDR1 SGHVS and CDR2 FNYEAQ. Trimming cost V 5 bases and J 4 bases; bases outside gene matches: 5. This CDR3 spans 14 amino acids. The CDR3 loop is CASSPTTGGTEAFF. DNA of the CDR3: TGTGCCAGCAGCCCCACGACAGGGGGCACTGAAGCTTTCTTT.

The chain joins TRBV27 to TRBJ1-5; TRBD1 might be the D (5 bases). The germline V and J ends were trimmed by 2 bases and 3 bases, with 11 bases remaining between them. Germline CDR1 is MNHEY and CDR2 is SMNVEV (reference sequence). The CDR3 is made up of 15 amino acids. Written as DNA, the CDR3 is TGTGCCAGCAGTTTAACGACAGAATCCAATCAGCCCCAGCATTTT. This encodes CASSLTTESNQPQHF.

V gene TRBV7-3 combines with J gene TRBJ1-2, with TRBD1 as a possible D gene (6 bases). CDR3 length: 13 residues. CDR1 and CDR2 from the germline V gene are SGHTA and FQGTGA. Between the trimmed V and J ends, which lost 5 bases and 4 bases, there was a span of 11 bases. The CDR3: CASSQGGGYGYTF. The DNA of the CDR3 is TGTGCCAGCAGCCAGGGAGGGGGCTATGGCTACACCTTC.